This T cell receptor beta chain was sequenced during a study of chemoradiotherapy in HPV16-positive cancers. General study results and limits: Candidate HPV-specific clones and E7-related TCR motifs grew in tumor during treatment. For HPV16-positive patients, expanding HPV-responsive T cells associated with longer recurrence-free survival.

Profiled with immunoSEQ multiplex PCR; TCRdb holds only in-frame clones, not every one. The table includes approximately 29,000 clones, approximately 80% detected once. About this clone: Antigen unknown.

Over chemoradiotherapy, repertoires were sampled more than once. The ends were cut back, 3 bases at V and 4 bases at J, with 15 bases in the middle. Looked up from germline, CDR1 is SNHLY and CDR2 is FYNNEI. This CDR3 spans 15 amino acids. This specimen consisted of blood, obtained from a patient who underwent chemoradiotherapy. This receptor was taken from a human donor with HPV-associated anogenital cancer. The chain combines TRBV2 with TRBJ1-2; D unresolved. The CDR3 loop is CASSDESGSSYGYTF. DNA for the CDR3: TGTGCCAGCAGTGATGAGAGTGGATCGAGCTATGGCTACACCTTC.